These 32 T cell receptor beta chains came from one sample sequenced in a study of T-cell reconstitution after alpha-beta-depleted transplantation in children. Unique molecular identifiers were built into the TCRbeta library. MiXCR was run by TCRdb on the PCR reads, yielding one entry per CDR3 protein. This repertoire shows 500,000 or so distinct CDR3 sequences, roughly an eighth found once; its top ten account for about 14%. Here the sequenced sample was PBMCs, mostly from graft donor cells, taken 180 days after TCRalphabeta/CD19-depleted stem cell transplant. These receptors were collected from a female patient aged 2-10 years who had a stem cell transplant for aplastic anemia, so the T cells may come from the graft donor.

This clonotype was observed a few times. The V gene is TRBV11-1, the J gene TRBJ2-1, with D perhaps TRBD1 or TRBD2 (5 bases each). The CDR3 runs to 18 residues. Between the trimmed V and J ends, which lost 5 bases and 2 bases, there was a span of 22 bases. Per the germline V gene, CDR1 is SGHAT and CDR2 is FQDESV (reference sequence). This CDR3 is CASSLDTGPPVTYNEQFF. CDR3 nucleotide sequence: TGTGCCAGCAGCCTCGACACGGGACCGCCGGTCACCTACAATGAGCAGTTCTTC. Full variable domain (rest looked up from reference TRBV11-1 and TRBJ2-1): EAEVAQSPRYKITEKSQAVAFWCDPISGHATLYWYRQILGQGPELLVQFQDESVVDDSQLPKDRFSAERLKGVDSTLKIQPAELGDSAMYLCASSLDTGPPVTYNEQFFGPGTRLTVL.

This clonotype was detected many times. The chain couples TRBV7-8 to TRBJ2-5; 8 bases match TRBD2. V lost 5 bases to trimming and J lost 4 bases; unmatched junction nucleotides: 6. The CDR3 runs to 14 residues. Germline V gene sequence: CDR1 SGHVS, CDR2 FQNEAQ. CDR3 coding DNA: TGTGCCAGCAGCCTCGGGAGGGCCCGAGAGACCCAGTACTTC. This translates into CASSLGRARETQYF.

The table lists this clonotype with many counts. The chain recombines TRBV7-9 with TRBJ1-1, with D uncertain. The CDR3 runs 14 residues. Between the trimmed V and J ends, which lost 6 bases and 1 base, there was a span of 12 bases. Germline CDR1 is SEHNR and CDR2 is FQNEAQ (reference sequence). The CDR3 region has the DNA TGTGCCAGCAGACCCGGGAGCGGGAACACTGAAGCTTTCTTT. Translation: CASRPGSGNTEAFF.

The chain has TRBV24-1 and TRBJ2-3, with 15 bases aligning to TRBD2. V gave up 3 bases and J gave up 4 bases; unmatched junction bases: 7. CDR3 length equals 18 residues. Germline V gene sequence: CDR1 KGHDR, CDR2 SFDVKD. The CDR3 spells CATSDPPGLAGGADTQYF. The CDR3 nucleotides read TGTGCCACCAGTGATCCTCCGGGACTAGCGGGAGGTGCAGATACGCAGTATTTT.

The chain carries TRBV18 and TRBJ2-5; D remains ambiguous. The CDR3 totals 14 residues. The ends were cut back, 3 bases at V and 0 bases at J, with 8 bases in the middle. Germline loops: CDR1 KGHSH, CDR2 LQKENI. CDR3 in amino acids: CASSPEDDQETQYF. The CDR3 DNA sequence: TGTGCCAGCTCACCTGAGGACGACCAAGAGACCCAGTACTTC. The full variable domain, rest sourced from reference TRBV18 and TRBJ2-5, is NAGVMQNPRHLVRRRGQEARLRCSPMKGHSHVYWYRQLPEEGLKFMVYLQKENIIDESGMPKERFSAEFPKEGPSILRIQQVVRGDSAAYFCASSPEDDQETQYFGPGTRLLVL.

This rearrangement joins TRBV29-1 to TRBJ1-2; D possibly corresponds to TRBD1 (5 bases). Germline CDR1 is SQVTM and CDR2 is ANQGSEA. Trimming left V 4 bases short and J 2 bases short, with 14 bases between. The CDR3 has 14 amino acids. The CDR3 DNA sequence: TGCAGCGTTGCGGGGGAAGGGTACAACTATGGCTACACCTTC. As protein: CSVAGEGYNYGYTF.

This clonotype was found many times. This chain uses TRBV5-1 with TRBJ2-7; a weak D match, TRBD2 (5 bases). CDR3 length: 14 residues. Trimming took 0 bases from V and 6 from J, leaving 13 bases between them. Germline loops: CDR1 SGHRS, CDR2 YFSETQ. CDR3 region: CASSLDLGVGEQYF. CDR3 in DNA: TGCGCCAGCAGCTTGGATTTGGGAGTTGGCGAGCAGTACTTC.

The genes are TRBV7-9 and TRBJ2-5; the D gene is possibly TRBD1 (6 bases). The germline V and J ends were trimmed by 6 bases and 3 bases, with 17 bases remaining between them. This CDR3 is 15 amino acids long. The germline V gene encodes CDR1 SEHNR and CDR2 FQNEAQ (reference sequence). CDR3: CASSPRGPGEETQYF. CDR3 sequence (DNA): TGTGCCAGCAGTCCACGGGGTCCAGGGGAAGAGACCCAGTACTTC.

This clonotype appeared a few times. The chain is built from TRBV7-8 and TRBJ2-7; tentative D call: TRBD2 (6 bases). Germline CDR1 reads SGHVS; CDR2 reads FQNEAQ. This CDR3 spans 15 amino acids. V was shortened by 1 base and J by 0 bases, with 10 bases between the two germline ends. The CDR3 sequence: CASSLGGKPSYEQYV. The CDR3 DNA reads as TGTGCCAGCAGCTTAGGCGGGAAACCCTCCTACGAGCAGTACGTC.

This clonotype was counted many times. This chain uses TRBV6-5 with TRBJ2-2; no definite D call. CDR1 is MNHEY and CDR2 is SVGAGI in the germline V gene. The CDR3 has 16 residues. Trimming took 2 bases from V and 3 from J, leaving 13 bases between them. CDR3 loop: CASSYAISSYTGELFF. In DNA form, the CDR3 reads TGTGCCAGCAGTTACGCGATTAGCAGCTACACCGGGGAGCTGTTTTTT.

This clonotype was detected a few times. The rearrangement links TRBV5-1 to TRBJ2-5; TRBD2 aligns across 13 bases. CDR1 is SGHRS and CDR2 is YFSETQ in the germline V gene. J lost 4 bases, V lost 5 bases, and 8 bases had no gene match. The CDR3 has 16 amino acids. This chain's CDR3 is CASSQRGLAGAETQYF. The CDR3 coding sequence is TGCGCCAGCAGTCAACGTGGACTAGCGGGAGCAGAGACCCAGTACTTC. Using reference TRBV5-1 and TRBJ2-5 for the parts outside the CDR3, the full variable domain is KAGVTQTPRYLIKTRGQQVTLSCSPISGHRSVSWYQQTPGQGLQFLFEYFSETQRNKGNFPGRFSGRQFSNSRSEMNVSTLELGDSALYLCASSQRGLAGAETQYFGPGTRLLVL.

This clonotype was seen more than once but under ten times. The chain has TRBV4-3 and TRBJ2-3, with TRBD2 matching 13 bases. CDR3 size: 18 residues. The germline V gene has CDR1 LGHNA and CDR2 YSLEER. J was trimmed by 2 bases and V by 4 bases; bases with no gene match: 9. The CDR3: CASSREILAGGDTDTQYF. CDR3 DNA sequence: TGCGCCAGCAGCCGAGAGATACTAGCGGGAGGGGACACAGATACGCAGTATTTT.

A few counts support this clonotype. The rearrangement uses TRBV11-2 and TRBJ2-7; 9 positions match TRBD2. The CDR3 length is 16 residues. V lost 5 bases to trimming and J lost 3 bases; unmatched junction nucleotides: 11. The V gene's germline CDR1 is SGHAT and CDR2 FQNNGV. CDR3 loop: CASSPQLAGGFYEQYV. The CDR3 nucleotides are TGTGCCAGCAGCCCCCAACTGGCGGGAGGGTTCTACGAGCAGTACGTC.

This chain connects TRBV6-5 to TRBJ2-3; possibly TRBD1 for D (6 bases). The germline V gene has CDR1 MNHEY and CDR2 SVGAGI. CDR3 length equals 15 residues. V was shortened by 2 bases and J by 0 bases, with 9 bases between the two germline ends. In DNA form, the CDR3 reads TGTGCCAGCAGTTACAACGGACAGAGCACAGATACGCAGTATTTT. This sequence encodes CASSYNGQSTDTQYF.

This clonotype has only a few counts. The J gene is TRBJ1-6, the V gene TRBV20-1, with D possibly matching TRBD1 (6 bases). The CDR3 has 16 residues. V lost 0 bases and J 3 bases, leaving 12 bases between the germline ends. The germline V gene has CDR1 DFQATT and CDR2 SNEGSKA (reference sequence). CDR3 sequence (DNA): TGCAGTGCTAGAGATTCAGGGGCGGGCTATAATTCACCCCTCCACTTT. It is translated as CSARDSGAGYNSPLHF.

The chain carries TRBV20-1 and TRBJ2-6; 9 bases agree with TRBD2. The CDR3 sequence is 17 residues long. Germline trimming cut 6 bases from V and 0 bases from J; bases unmatched to any gene: 9. Germline loops: CDR1 DFQATT, CDR2 SNEGSKA (reference sequence). The CDR3 nucleotides are TGCAGTGCGGTGGATGGTAGCGGGAGCTCTGGGGCCAACGTCCTGACTTTC. This encodes CSAVDGSGSSGANVLTF.

Only a few counts were recorded for this clonotype. This sequence joins TRBV10-1 and TRBJ2-7; 7 nucleotides agree with TRBD1. Trimming cost V 4 bases and J 0 bases; bases outside gene matches: 3. Germline CDR1 is WNHNN and CDR2 is SYGVQD (reference sequence). The CDR3 contains 14 residues. In DNA, the CDR3 is TGCGCCAGCAGTGCCAGGGACAGCTCCTACGAGCAGTACGTC. Protein: CASSARDSSYEQYV.

In its sample, this clonotype was seen a few times. This chain uses TRBV12-3 or TRBV12-4 with TRBJ1-3; D gene ambiguous. The V end lost 3 bases, the J end lost 4 bases, and 10 bases lay between the germline ends. The CDR3 is 14 amino acids. CDR3 nucleotides: TGTGCCAGCAGTTTCTACCCACAGGGAAACACCATATATTTT. Protein: CASSFYPQGNTIYF.

This clonotype was found a few times. This chain joins TRBV9 and TRBJ1-4; no firm D call. V was pared by 3 bases and J by 1 base, with 13 bases between. CDR1 SGDLS and CDR2 YYNGEE come from the germline V gene. This CDR3 contains 16 residues. The CDR3 is CASSAAPGGTNEKLFF. DNA for the CDR3: TGTGCCAGCAGCGCAGCGCCCGGAGGAACTAATGAAAAACTGTTTTTT.

The V gene is TRBV24-1, the J gene TRBJ1-5, with 8 bases matching TRBD1. Unmatched junction bases numbered 11, after V lost 4 bases and J lost 4 bases. Germline V lookup: CDR1 KGHDR, CDR2 SFDVKD. This CDR3 contains 17 residues. The CDR3 spells CATSEPPSGTGNQPQHF. The DNA for the CDR3 is TGTGCCACCAGTGAGCCTCCGAGCGGGACAGGTAATCAGCCCCAGCATTTT.

This clonotype was counted only a few times. J is TRBJ2-2 and V is TRBV20-1; 8 positions agree with TRBD2. V lost 8 bases and J lost 8; bases outside the gene matches: 13. The V gene's germline CDR1 is DFQATT and CDR2 SNEGSKA (reference sequence). The CDR3 spans 14 residues. The CDR3 loop is CSLPGGNISGELFF. The DNA of the CDR3 is TGCAGTCTTCCGGGAGGGAACATATCGGGGGAGCTGTTTTTT.

This clonotype was seen many times. The chain joins TRBV5-6 to TRBJ1-5; D is uncertain. The CDR3 is 14 residues long. Germline V gene data show CDR1 as SGHDT and CDR2 as YYEEEE. Trimming left V 1 base short and J 1 base short, with 6 bases between. The CDR3 DNA follows: TGTGCCAGCAGCTTGTTACGGAGCAATCAGCCCCAGCATTTT. This codes for CASSLLRSNQPQHF.

This clonotype occurred many times. J is TRBJ2-7 and V is TRBV10-2; TRBD2 matches at 12 bases. Germline V gene sequence: CDR1 WSHSY, CDR2 SAAADI. The CDR3 contains 13 residues. V lost 6 bases to trimming and J lost 3 bases; unmatched junction nucleotides: 0. CDR3 sequence reads: CASRTSGSYEQYF. As DNA, the CDR3 is TGCGCCAGCAGGACTAGCGGGAGCTACGAGCAGTACTTC.

The V call is TRBV19, the J call TRBJ1-2, with D hard to call. V lost 2 bases and J lost 8, with 24 bases in between. Germline CDR1 and CDR2: LNHDA and SQIVND (reference sequence). The CDR3 loop spans 17 amino acids. The CDR3 region has the DNA TGTGCCAGTAGTATAAAGCGTGTTAGCCCGCCCGGGAGAGGCTACACCTTC. It specifies CASSIKRVSPPGRGYTF. Looking up the rest from reference TRBV19 and TRBJ1-2 gives the full variable domain: DGGITQSPKYLFRKEGQNVTLSCEQNLNHDAMYWYRQDPGQGLRLIYYSQIVNDFQKGDIAEGYSVSREKKESFPLTVTSAQKNPTAFYLCASSIKRVSPPGRGYTFGSGTRLTVV.

This clonotype was seen more than once but under ten times. The chain is built from TRBV6-5 and TRBJ1-1; D uncertain. CDR3 size: 14 residues. Trimming took 0 bases from V and 1 from J, leaving 6 bases between them. The V gene's germline CDR1 is MNHEY and CDR2 SVGAGI. CDR3 sequence: CASSYSWQNTEAFF. The CDR3 coding sequence is TGTGCCAGCAGTTACTCGTGGCAGAACACTGAAGCTTTCTTT.

The chain uses TRBV12-5 and TRBJ2-1, with TRBD2 identical over 11 bases. CDR3 length equals 15 residues. The junction had 6 bases not matched to a gene; V was cut back by 4 bases and J by 7 bases. The germline gives CDR1 LGHNT, CDR2 FRNRAP. The CDR3 here is CASGSGLAEGNEQFF. The CDR3, as DNA: TGTGCTAGTGGTTCGGGACTAGCGGAGGGAAATGAGCAGTTCTTC.

This clonotype was counted a few times. This chain links TRBV7-9 with TRBJ1-5; D perhaps matches TRBD1 (5 bases). The CDR3 runs 15 residues. With 1 base removed from V and 2 bases from J, the gap between germline ends came to 9 bases. CDR1 and CDR2 from the germline V gene are SEHNR and FQNEAQ (reference sequence). The CDR3 here is CASSLGRAGNQPQHF. CDR3 DNA: TGTGCCAGCAGCTTAGGCAGGGCTGGCAATCAGCCCCAGCATTTT.

This clonotype was recorded a few times. The chain recombines TRBV20-1 with TRBJ1-5; D is possibly TRBD1 (6 bases). Germline CDR1 and CDR2: DFQATT and SNEGSKA (reference sequence). The CDR3 consists of 14 residues. V was shortened by 1 base and J by 5 bases, with 12 bases between the two germline ends. The CDR3 spells CSARARGGDQPQHF. The CDR3 nucleotides are TGCAGTGCTAGAGCCAGGGGTGGAGATCAGCCCCAGCATTTT.

This chain joins TRBV28 and TRBJ2-3, with D unclear. Trimming removed 5 bases at V and 4 bases at J, with 10 bases between. Per germline, CDR1 MDHEN and CDR2 SYDVKM. CDR3 length: 13 amino acids. The CDR3, as DNA: TGTGCCAGCAGTACTCGGGCCCCAGATACGCAGTATTTT. Its translation is CASSTRAPDTQYF.

The V call is TRBV20-1, the J call TRBJ2-1; D is undetermined. The CDR3 is 15 residues long. The V end was cut by 2 bases, the J end by 4 bases, with 15 bases between. CDR1 and CDR2 from the germline V gene are DFQATT and SNEGSKA (reference sequence). CDR3 in amino acids: CSARSLMSEYNEQFF. The DNA for the CDR3 is TGCAGTGCTAGATCCCTAATGTCCGAATACAATGAGCAGTTCTTC.

The chain links TRBV14 to TRBJ2-1; unclear D gene. CDR1 is SGHDN and CDR2 is FVKESK in the germline V gene. The CDR3 runs 13 residues. V shed 6 bases and J shed 8 bases, with 14 bases lying between them. The CDR3, as DNA: TGTGCCAGCAGGAGTCAGACAAGACATGAGCAGTTCTTC. The encoded protein is CASRSQTRHEQFF.

This chain joins TRBV7-8 and TRBJ1-5; no reliable D call. This CDR3 spans 14 amino acids. Germline V gene data show CDR1 as SGHVS and CDR2 as FQNEAQ. The V gene lost 4 bases and the J gene lost 9 bases, with 16 bases spanning the gap. CDR3 sequence: CASSSSRTVWPQHF. For the CDR3, the DNA is TGTGCCAGCAGCTCTTCAAGGACGGTATGGCCCCAGCATTTT.